This is a list of T cell receptor beta chains from one sample in a study of T cells in Graves' hyperthyroidism and ophthalmopathy. TCRdb reprocessed the multiplex PCR reads via MiXCR and lists one record per CDR3 protein. The data show around 300,000 distinct CDR3 sequences, with around 13% seen just once and around 25% held by the top ten. The sequencing sample was made of blood. The receptors here all came from a woman aged 25 to 45 with Graves' hyperthyroidism. CDR3s include the opening cysteine and the closing phenylalanine or tryptophan. D genes are given only for firm matches.

D: -
V: TRBV19
length: 12
CDR3: CASSIPHQPQHF

D: TRBD2
V: TRBV20-1
length: 14
CDR3: CSARLTSHTGELFF

D: TRBD1
V: TRBV7-9
length: 15
CDR3: CASSSRQGSYNEQFF

D: TRBD2
V: TRBV15
length: 19
CDR3: CATSRDSLRPSGKSYEQYF

D: TRBD1
V: TRBV20-1
length: 16
CDR3: CSAPRRQGRTNEKLFF

D: -
V: TRBV25-1
length: 14
CDR3: CASSPLGKGSGAFF

D: TRBD1
V: TRBV5-1
length: 15
CDR3: CASSKKGTGEGEQYF

D: -
V: TRBV6-1
length: 13
CDR3: CASNADIDYGYTF

D: -
V: TRBV6-1
length: 14
CDR3: CASRPPGGYEKLFF

D: TRBD1
V: TRBV30
length: 16
CDR3: CAWSEGTVYASQPQHF

D: -
V: TRBV27
length: 12
CDR3: CASSPTFSEQFF

D: -
V: TRBV7-3
length: 14
CDR3: CASSWGGANNEQFF

D: -
V: TRBV6-1
length: 14
CDR3: CASGTPRSNQPQHF

D: TRBD1
V: TRBV7-2
length: 13
CDR3: CASGTRTGAEAFF

D: -
V: TRBV11-2
length: 13
CDR3: CASTALRRTEAFF

D: -
V: TRBV5-6
length: 13
CDR3: CASRQGTTDTQYF

D: -
V: TRBV20-1
length: 14
CDR3: CSARGGQTNQPQHF

D: -
V: TRBV12-3/TRBV12-4
length: 15
CDR3: CASSLGLDPPYEQYF

D: -
V: TRBV11-2
length: 13
CDR3: CASSSQASTEQYF

D: TRBD2
V: TRBV28
length: 14
CDR3: CASSLSGARDEQYF

D: -
V: TRBV2
length: 13
CDR3: CASGLGANTEAFF

D: -
V: TRBV5-1
length: 14
CDR3: CASSLEGSNNEQFF

D: -
V: TRBV2
length: 12
CDR3: CASDRENYEQYF

D: TRBD1
V: TRBV3-1
length: 16
CDR3: CASSHRQGWSYNEQFF

D: -
V: TRBV5-1
length: 13
CDR3: CASSLEGYQPQHF

D: -
V: TRBV9
length: 14
CDR3: CASSVAQGGTEAFF

D: TRBD2
V: TRBV2
length: 15
CDR3: CASSEGSGKVNEQFF

D: -
V: TRBV28
length: 15
CDR3: CASRSGGESNQPQHF

D: -
V: TRBV7-2
length: 13
CDR3: CASSFEREETQYF

D: -
V: TRBV28
length: 13
CDR3: CASSLGQSYGYTF

D: TRBD1
V: TRBV12-3/TRBV12-4
length: 14
CDR3: CASSFADRAQRYTF

D: -
V: TRBV14
length: 14
CDR3: CASSLDMPPGELFF

D: -
V: TRBV4-2
length: 16
CDR3: CASSQGTRGMNTEAFF

D: -
V: TRBV6-2/TRBV6-3
length: 13
CDR3: CASSPAVTDTQYF

D: -
V: TRBV24-1
length: 14
CDR3: CATSGVTYTGELFF

D: TRBD2
V: TRBV19
length: 14
CDR3: CASSQSGAPTEQFF

D: -
V: TRBV14
length: 15
CDR3: CASSHPPGATNEQFF

D: -
V: TRBV24-1
length: 18
CDR3: CATSDALAMGAGANVLTF

D: -
V: TRBV19
length: 14
CDR3: CASSKIRVAQPQHF

D: -
V: TRBV9
length: 15
CDR3: CASSVDRGGRETQYF

D: TRBD2
V: TRBV10-3
length: 14
CDR3: CAISEGLANYEQYF

D: -
V: TRBV6-2/TRBV6-3
length: 15
CDR3: CASASPTTALYGYTF

D: -
V: TRBV28
length: 13
CDR3: CASSFDSRDEQFF

D: -
V: TRBV5-5
length: 12
CDR3: CASRPDSTEAFF

D: -
V: TRBV2
length: 14
CDR3: CASSGQGYTYEQYF

D: -
V: TRBV27
length: 14
CDR3: CASSFKSAGNTIYF

D: -
V: TRBV5-1
length: 15
CDR3: CASSPSTLAKNIQYF

D: TRBD1
V: TRBV7-9
length: 17
CDR3: CASSLTPPTGGYSPLHF

D: TRBD2
V: TRBV6-1
length: 13
CDR3: CASWAGGTYEQYF

D: TRBD1
V: TRBV20-1
length: 13
CDR3: CSGGQGASYEQYF

D: TRBD1
V: TRBV2
length: 14
CDR3: CARTGALSTDTQYF

D: TRBD1
V: TRBV14
length: 17
CDR3: CASSLAGTGRLGTEAFF

D: TRBD2
V: TRBV7-2
length: 16
CDR3: CASSHQTSGSSYEQYF

D: -
V: TRBV4-1
length: 16
CDR3: CASSQVLSSYNSPLHF